This T cell receptor (beta chain) comes out of a study of regulatory T cells in long-lasting Graves disease. Study findings and constraints: Persistent patients shared thousands of public clonotypes among themselves. Newly diagnosed patients shared fewer, at some 970.

This clonotype turned up a few times. Its antigen is not identified. This sample's time point: persistent/refractory GD, antithyroid drugs over 5 years with positive TRAb. PBMCs were the source of the RNA used for TCR sequencing. In this cohort, patients came from an endocrinology department located in Xi'an, China. Arm-PCR with iRepertoire HTBI primers amplified the CDR3 regions for these TCR beta libraries. In the original processing: Across samples, 50 to 75 TRBV and about 15 TRBJ segments were found. TCRdb ran MiXCR on the multiplex PCR reads and lists one entry per CDR3 protein. The V and J calls follow TCRdb's processing rather than the paper's. The sample has hundreds of thousands of distinct CDR3 sequences; less than 25% are singletons. The TCR sequence derives from a female donor with Graves disease. Sequencing was performed on peripheral blood mononuclear cells (PBMCs), taken when the disease was refractory, from a patient treated with antithyroid drugs.

The CDR3 DNA reads TGTGCCAGCACCAGCCTAGCGGCCACAGATACGCAGTATTTT. Amino acids: CASTSLAATDTQYF. The chain is built from TRBV28 and TRBJ2-3; TRBD2 agrees at 7 bases. The CDR3 runs to 14 residues. Germline CDR1 MDHEN, CDR2 SYDVKM. V was clipped by 7 bases and J by 2 bases; unmatched bases: 6.